This TCR beta chain was captured by sequencing in a study of blood T cell repertoires in COVID-19 (dated by TCRdb to 2020 to 2022). About the full investigation: Samples covering the acute and convalescent phases of COVID-19 were provided by collaborators in the United States, Italy and Spain. The prospective study material was composed of cDNA or gDNA derived from T cells, B-cell-depleted T cells, or PBMCs. The dataset comprised deeply sampled blood TCRbeta repertoires from subjects exposed to, actively infected with, or recovered from COVID-19. The repertoires were made available in a free public database intended to serve as a resource for research on the immune response to SARS-CoV-2. The samples were drawn from two sources: the first 160 participants of the ongoing ImmuneRACE study, and 1,200 or so subjects contributed by 6 global collaborators. Nearly every sample came with metadata listing a de-identified subject ID, COVID-19 status, age in years and sex. Where HLA class I and class II types were available, the types were taken from metadata supplied by the sample provider, not from assay-based typing.

This clone occurred once. This clone's antigen is unknown. The input lacks base qualities; no much larger clone sits a single base away. Results the study describes overall, beyond this receptor: Clinical and demographic metadata were provided uncurated, with the amount varying by source and participant.

Enrolling through a virtual design, the prospective study's participants ranged in age from roughly 18 to 95 years and lived across some 23 United States geographic areas. In the prospective study, cohorts were assigned on the basis of participant-reported clinical history obtained from a screening survey and a study questionnaire. Recovered participants in ImmuneRACE Cohort 3 were defined by two consecutive negative NP/OP PCR tests, clearance by a healthcare professional, or resolution of symptoms. In the prospective study, mobile phlebotomists collected whole blood, serum and a nasopharyngeal or oropharyngeal swab from each participant. Prospective study participants could optionally give additional blood draws and questionnaires over an approximately 2-month period. Blood samples from the prospective study were shipped frozen or at room temperature prior to DNA extraction. The immunoSEQ Assay, a bias-controlled multiplex PCR, was used to amplify TCRbeta CDR3 regions from genomic DNA. Per the original workflow: Nucleated cell counts per sample were estimated from amplification of reference gene primers within the assay. To quantify the absolute abundance of each unique TCRbeta CDR3 rearrangement, sequence reads were collapsed and filtered. For each sample, productive Simpson clonality was calculated as the square root of Simpson's diversity index across productive rearrangements. Drawn from immuneACCESS, this table holds only the in-frame rearrangements with V and J called that TCRdb kept. Clones are partly lost; checked studies trace under half to an unresolved V gene and leave the rest unexplained. For V, J and clone size, that table is used; D and trimming come from the DNA. Here the sample has about 320,000 clones; 90% occur a single time. The top ten clonotypes cover 2% to 3% of the sample.

The specimen sequenced was PBMCs or T cells enriched from blood (not recorded which). This clonotype was obtained from a man in his 60s who had recovered from COVID-19.

Here is the DNA: TGCGCCAGCAGCCAAGGGACAGGGGGGTACATTCAGTACTTC. Its translation is CASSQGTGGYIQYF. The chain is made from TRBV4-3 and TRBJ2-4; 10 nucleotides in the junction match TRBD1. Reading the germline V gene gives CDR1 LGHNA and CDR2 YSLEER. Clipping removes 1 base from V and 8 bases from J, with 2 as the unmatched junction base count. From the cysteine through the phenylalanine, the CDR3 covers 14 amino acids. The CDR3 DNA has 42 bases and is translated from base 1.